This TCR beta chain is drawn from a study of type 1 regulatory T cells (dated by TCRdb to 2020 to 2022). Context from the whole study: The study characterized an in vitro protocol that generated a Tr1-enriched, alloantigen-specific CD4 T cell product named T-allo10. T-allo10 was being tested clinically in patients with hematological malignancies who were undergoing allogeneic hematopoietic stem cell transplantation.

This clonotype was recorded a few times. What this receptor recognizes is not known. No per-base quality is available; no much larger clone lies one base away. Sequencing was performed on an Illumina MiSeq. TCRdb itself trimmed the public reads at Q25 with fastp, ran MiXCR and retained productive beta chains. Rows are unified per CDR3 protein, each entry keeping the most common DNA and genes. The sample profile shows 88,000 or so distinct CDR3 sequences; around a third of them were found once. Less than 2.5% of the sample is taken by the ten largest. This clonotype was sampled from a human donor in good health. The source material was CD4+ T cells, either the whole sample or a sorted fraction (not recorded which).

The nucleotide sequence is TGCAGCGTCGCGGGACAGGGAATGGAGACCCAGTACTTC. It encodes CSVAGQGMETQYF. The sequence is built from TRBV29-1 and TRBJ2-5; 9 central bases correspond to TRBD1. Reading from cysteine to phenylalanine, the CDR3 counts 13 amino acids. Only the CDR3 DNA stays, 39 bases, in frame from base 1. Taken from the germline V gene, the CDR1 and CDR2 loops are SQVTM and ANQGSEA. Clipping removes 6 bases from V and 5 bases from J, with 7 as the unmatched junction base count. This CDR3, with the reference TRBV29-1 and TRBJ2-5 proteins standing in past its ends, gives the full variable domain SAVISQKPSRDICQRGTSLTIQCQVDSQVTMMFWYRQQPGQSLTLIATANQGSEATYESGFVIDKFPISRPNLTFSTLTVSNMSPEDSSIYLCSVAGQGMETQYFGPGTRLLVL.